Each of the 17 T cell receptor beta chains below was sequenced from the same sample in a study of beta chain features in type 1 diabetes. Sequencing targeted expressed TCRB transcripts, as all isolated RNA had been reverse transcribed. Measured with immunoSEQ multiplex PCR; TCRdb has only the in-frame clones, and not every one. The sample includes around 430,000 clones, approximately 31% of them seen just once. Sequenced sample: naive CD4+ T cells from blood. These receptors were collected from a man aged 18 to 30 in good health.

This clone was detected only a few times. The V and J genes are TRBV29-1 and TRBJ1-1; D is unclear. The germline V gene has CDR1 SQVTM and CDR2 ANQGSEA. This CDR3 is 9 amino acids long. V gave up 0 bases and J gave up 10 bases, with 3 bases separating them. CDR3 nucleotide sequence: TGCAGCGTTGAAGAAGGAGCTTTCTTT. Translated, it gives CSVEEGAFF.

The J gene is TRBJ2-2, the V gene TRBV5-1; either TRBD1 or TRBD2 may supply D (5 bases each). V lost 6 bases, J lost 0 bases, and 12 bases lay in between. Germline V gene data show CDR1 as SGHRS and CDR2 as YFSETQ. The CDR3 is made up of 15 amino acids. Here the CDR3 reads CASTLGASNTGELFF. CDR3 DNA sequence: TGCGCCAGCACTCTCGGGGCCTCGAACACCGGGGAGCTGTTTTTT.

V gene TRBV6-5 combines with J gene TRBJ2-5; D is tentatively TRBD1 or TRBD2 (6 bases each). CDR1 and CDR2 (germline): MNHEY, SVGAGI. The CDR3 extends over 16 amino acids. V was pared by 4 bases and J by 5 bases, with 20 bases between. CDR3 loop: CASSFPRGGSRETQYF. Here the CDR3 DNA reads TGTGCCAGCAGTTTCCCCAGGGGAGGTTCGCGGGAGACCCAGTACTTC.

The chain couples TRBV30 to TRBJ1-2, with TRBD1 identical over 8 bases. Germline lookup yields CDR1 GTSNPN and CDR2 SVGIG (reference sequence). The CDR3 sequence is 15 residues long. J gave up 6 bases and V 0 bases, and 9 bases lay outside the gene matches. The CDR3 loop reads CAWSVRRTGNDGYTF. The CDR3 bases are TGTGCCTGGAGTGTACGGCGGACAGGGAACGATGGCTACACCTTC.

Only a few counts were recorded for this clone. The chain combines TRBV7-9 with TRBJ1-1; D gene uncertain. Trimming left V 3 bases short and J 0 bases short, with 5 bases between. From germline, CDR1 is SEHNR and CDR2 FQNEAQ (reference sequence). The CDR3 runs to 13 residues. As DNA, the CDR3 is TGTGCCAGCAGCTTCGACTTGAACACTGAAGCTTTCTTT. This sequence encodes CASSFDLNTEAFF. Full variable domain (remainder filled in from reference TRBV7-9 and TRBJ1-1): DTGVSQNPRHKITKRGQNVTFRCDPISEHNRLYWYRQTLGQGPEFLTYFQNEAQLEKSRLLSDRFSAERPKGSFSTLEIQRTEQGDSAMYLCASSFDLNTEAFFGQGTRLTVV.

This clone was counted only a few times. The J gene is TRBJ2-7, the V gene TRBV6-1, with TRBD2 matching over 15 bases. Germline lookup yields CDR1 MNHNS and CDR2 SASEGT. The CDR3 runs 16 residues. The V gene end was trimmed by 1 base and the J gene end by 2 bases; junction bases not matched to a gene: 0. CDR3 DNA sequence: TGTGCCAGCAGTGAAGGGACTAGCGGGAGGGCCTACGAGCAGTACTTC. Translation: CASSEGTSGRAYEQYF.

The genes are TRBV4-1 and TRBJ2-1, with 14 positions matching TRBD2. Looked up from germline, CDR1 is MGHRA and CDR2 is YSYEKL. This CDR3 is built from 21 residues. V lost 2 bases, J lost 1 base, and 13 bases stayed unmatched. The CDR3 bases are TGCGCCAGCAGCCAACCTTTCGGACTGACTAGCGGGAGGGTGTCCTACAATGAGCAGTTCTTC. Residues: CASSQPFGLTSGRVSYNEQFF.

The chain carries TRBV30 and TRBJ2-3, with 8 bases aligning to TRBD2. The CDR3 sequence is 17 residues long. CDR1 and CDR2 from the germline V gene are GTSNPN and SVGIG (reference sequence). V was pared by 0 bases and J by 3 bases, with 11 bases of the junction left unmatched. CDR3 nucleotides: TGTGCCTGGAGTGTAGGGAGGACTAGCCCTGGGACAGATACGCAGTATTTT. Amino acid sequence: CAWSVGRTSPGTDTQYF.

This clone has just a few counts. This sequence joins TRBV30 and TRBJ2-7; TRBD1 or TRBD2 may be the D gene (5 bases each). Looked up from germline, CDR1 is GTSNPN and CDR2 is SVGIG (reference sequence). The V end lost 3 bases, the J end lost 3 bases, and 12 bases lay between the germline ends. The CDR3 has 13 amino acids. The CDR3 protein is CAWRWGNRYEQYF. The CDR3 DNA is TGTGCCTGGAGGTGGGGGAACCGCTACGAGCAGTACTTC.

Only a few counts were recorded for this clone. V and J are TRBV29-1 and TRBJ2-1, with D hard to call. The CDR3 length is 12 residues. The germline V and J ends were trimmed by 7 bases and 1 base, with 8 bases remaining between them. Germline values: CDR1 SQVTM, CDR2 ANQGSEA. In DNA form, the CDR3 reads TGCAGCGGGTGGGAATCCTACAATGAGCAGTTCTTC. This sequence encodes CSGWESYNEQFF.

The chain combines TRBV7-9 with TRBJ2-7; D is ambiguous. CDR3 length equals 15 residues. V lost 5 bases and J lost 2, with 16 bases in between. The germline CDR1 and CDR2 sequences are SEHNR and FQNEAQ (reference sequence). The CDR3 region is CASSHKREVTYEQYF. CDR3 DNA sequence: TGTGCCAGCAGCCATAAGAGAGAGGTAACCTACGAGCAGTACTTC.

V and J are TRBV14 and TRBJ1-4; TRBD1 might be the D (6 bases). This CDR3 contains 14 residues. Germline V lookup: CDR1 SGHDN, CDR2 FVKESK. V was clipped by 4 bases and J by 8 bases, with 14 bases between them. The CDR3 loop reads CASSLQGLREKLFF. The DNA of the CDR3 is TGTGCCAGCAGCCTACAGGGCTTGCGGGAAAAACTGTTTTTT.

CDR3 sequence (DNA): TGTGCCTTGGACGGGCGCCGGGAATCAGGCTACACCTTC. It specifies CALDGRRESGYTF. The genes are TRBV30 and TRBJ1-2; D gene uncertain. CDR1 is GTSNPN, CDR2 SVGIG, per germline (reference sequence). There are 13 residues in the CDR3. Trimming took off 7 bases at V and 8 bases at J, with 20 bases between the two ends.

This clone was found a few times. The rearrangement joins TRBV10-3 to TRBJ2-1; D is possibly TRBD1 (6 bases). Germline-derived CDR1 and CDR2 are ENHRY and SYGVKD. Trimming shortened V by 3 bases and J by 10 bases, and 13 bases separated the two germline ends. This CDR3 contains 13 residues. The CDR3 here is CAISEARGKEQFF. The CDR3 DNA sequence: TGTGCCATCAGTGAAGCCAGGGGAAAGGAGCAGTTCTTC.

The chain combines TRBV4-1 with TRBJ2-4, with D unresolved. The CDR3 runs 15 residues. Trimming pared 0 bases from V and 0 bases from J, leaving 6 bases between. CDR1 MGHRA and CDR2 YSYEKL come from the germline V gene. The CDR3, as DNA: TGCGCCAGCAGCCAAGAAAGTATAGCCAAAAACATTCAGTACTTC. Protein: CASSQESIAKNIQYF.

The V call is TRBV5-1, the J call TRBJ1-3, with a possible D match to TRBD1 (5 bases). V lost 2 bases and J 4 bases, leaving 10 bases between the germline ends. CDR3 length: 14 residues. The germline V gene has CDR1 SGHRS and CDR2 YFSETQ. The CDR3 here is CASSFQGEGNTIYF. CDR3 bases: TGCGCCAGCAGCTTTCAGGGAGAGGGAAACACCATATATTTT. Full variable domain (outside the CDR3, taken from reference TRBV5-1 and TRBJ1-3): KAGVTQTPRYLIKTRGQQVTLSCSPISGHRSVSWYQQTPGQGLQFLFEYFSETQRNKGNFPGRFSGRQFSNSRSEMNVSTLELGDSALYLCASSFQGEGNTIYFGEGSWLTVV.

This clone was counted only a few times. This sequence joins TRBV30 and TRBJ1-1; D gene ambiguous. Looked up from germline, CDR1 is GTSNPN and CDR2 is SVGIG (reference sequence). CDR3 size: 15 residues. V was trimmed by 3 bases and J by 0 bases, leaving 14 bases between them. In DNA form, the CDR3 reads TGTGCCTGGAGCGGGGTCCGGGTCATGAACACTGAAGCTTTCTTT. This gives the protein CAWSGVRVMNTEAFF.